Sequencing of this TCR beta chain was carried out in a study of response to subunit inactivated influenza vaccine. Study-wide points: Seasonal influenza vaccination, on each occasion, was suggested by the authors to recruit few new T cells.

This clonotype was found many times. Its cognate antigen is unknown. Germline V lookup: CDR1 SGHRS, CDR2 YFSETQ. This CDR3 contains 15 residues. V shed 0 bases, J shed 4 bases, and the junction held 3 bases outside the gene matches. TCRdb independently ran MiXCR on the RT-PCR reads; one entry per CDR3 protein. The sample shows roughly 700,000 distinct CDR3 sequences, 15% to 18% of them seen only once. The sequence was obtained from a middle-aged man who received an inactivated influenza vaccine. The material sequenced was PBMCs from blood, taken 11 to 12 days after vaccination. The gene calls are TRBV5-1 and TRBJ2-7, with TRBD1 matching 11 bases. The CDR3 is CASSLAGQGAYEQYF. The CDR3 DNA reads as TGCGCCAGCAGCTTGGCAGGACAGGGGGCTTACGAGCAGTACTTC.